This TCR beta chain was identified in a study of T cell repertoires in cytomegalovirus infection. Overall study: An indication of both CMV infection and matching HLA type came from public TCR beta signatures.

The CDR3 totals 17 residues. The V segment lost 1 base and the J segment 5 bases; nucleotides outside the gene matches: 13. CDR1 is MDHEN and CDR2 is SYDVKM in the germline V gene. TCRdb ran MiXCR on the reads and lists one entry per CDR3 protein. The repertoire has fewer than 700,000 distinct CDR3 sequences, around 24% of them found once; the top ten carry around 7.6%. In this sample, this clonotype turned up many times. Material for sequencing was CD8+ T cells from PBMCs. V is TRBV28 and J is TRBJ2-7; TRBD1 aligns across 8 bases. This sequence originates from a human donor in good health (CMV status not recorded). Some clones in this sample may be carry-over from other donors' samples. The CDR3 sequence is CASSLSPQWTGFHEQYV. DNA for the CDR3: TGTGCCAGCAGTTTATCACCCCAATGGACAGGGTTCCACGAGCAGTACGTC.